The present T cell receptor beta chain was sequenced within a study of T-cell reconstitution after alpha-beta-depleted transplantation in children. Unique molecular identifiers were used to barcode this TCRbeta library. A single record per CDR3 protein comes from TCRdb applying MiXCR to the PCR reads. In the table there are roughly 500,000 distinct CDR3 sequences, around 16% of which are singletons. Germline lookup yields CDR1 SGHTA and CDR2 FQGTGA. This CDR3 has 15 residues. The V end was cut by 0 bases, the J end by 4 bases, with 9 bases between. This clonotype was counted only a few times. This sequence joins TRBV7-3 and TRBJ2-2, with D possibly matching TRBD2 (5 bases). The sequence was collected from a human donor who donated a stem cell graft to a child with acute lymphoblastic leukemia. Sequencing used PBMCs from the stem cell graft donor, obtained from the stem cell graft. The CDR3 region has the DNA TGTGCCAGCAGCTTAACTAGCGCCGTCACCGGGGAGCTGTTTTTT. Translated: CASSLTSAVTGELFF.